The present TCR beta chain was sequenced within a study of cytomegalovirus exposure and HLA in healthy donors. This clone was observed a handful of times. CDR1 and CDR2 from the germline V gene are SGHNT and YYREEE (reference sequence). The junction had 4 bases not matched to a gene; V was cut back by 3 bases and J by 2 bases. The CDR3 has 15 residues. 13 Jbeta primers and 60 Vbeta primers were used for the PCR. The protocol was immunoSEQ multiplex PCR, while the TCRdb copy is restricted to in-frame clones and leaves out a portion. Among roughly 100,000 clones listed, roughly 66% were seen once. The V call is TRBV5-4, the J call TRBJ2-7; 11 positions agree with TRBD2. This TCR came from a woman aged 45-65 years in good health and CMV-seronegative. The source material was PBMCs. The CDR3 DNA follows: TGTGCCAGCAGCTCAACTAGCGGGGGTCCCTACGAGCAGTACTTC. As protein: CASSSTSGGPYEQYF.